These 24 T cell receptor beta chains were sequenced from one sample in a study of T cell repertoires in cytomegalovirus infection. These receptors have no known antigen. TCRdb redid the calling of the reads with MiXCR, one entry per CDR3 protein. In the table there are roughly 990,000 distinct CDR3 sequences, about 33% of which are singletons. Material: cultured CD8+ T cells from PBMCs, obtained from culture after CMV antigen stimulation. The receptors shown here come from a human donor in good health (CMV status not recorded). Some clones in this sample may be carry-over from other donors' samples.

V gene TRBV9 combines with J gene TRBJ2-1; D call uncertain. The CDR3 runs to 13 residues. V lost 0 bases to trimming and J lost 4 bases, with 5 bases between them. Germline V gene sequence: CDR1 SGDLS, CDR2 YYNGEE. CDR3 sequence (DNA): TGTGCCAGCAGCGTAGTTCAGTACAATGAGCAGTTCTTC. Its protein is CASSVVQYNEQFF.

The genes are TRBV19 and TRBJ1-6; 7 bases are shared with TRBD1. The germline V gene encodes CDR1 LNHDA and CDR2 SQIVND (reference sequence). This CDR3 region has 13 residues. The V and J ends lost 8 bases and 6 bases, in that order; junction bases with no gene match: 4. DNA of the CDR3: TGTGCCAGTCGGGCAGGGGGTAATTCACCCCTCCACTTT. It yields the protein CASRAGGNSPLHF.

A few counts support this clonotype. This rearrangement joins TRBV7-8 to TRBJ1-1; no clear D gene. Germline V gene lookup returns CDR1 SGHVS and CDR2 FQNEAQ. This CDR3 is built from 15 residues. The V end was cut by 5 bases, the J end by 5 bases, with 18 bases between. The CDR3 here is CASSRPDGVGTEAFF. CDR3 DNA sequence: TGTGCCAGCAGCAGACCGGACGGCGTGGGGACTGAAGCTTTCTTT. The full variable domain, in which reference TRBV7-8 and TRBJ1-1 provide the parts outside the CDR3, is GAGVSQSPRYKVAKRGQDVALRCDPISGHVSLFWYQQALGQGPEFLTYFQNEAQLDKSGLPSDRFFAERPEGSVSTLKIQRTQQEDSAVYLCASSRPDGVGTEAFFGQGTRLTVV.

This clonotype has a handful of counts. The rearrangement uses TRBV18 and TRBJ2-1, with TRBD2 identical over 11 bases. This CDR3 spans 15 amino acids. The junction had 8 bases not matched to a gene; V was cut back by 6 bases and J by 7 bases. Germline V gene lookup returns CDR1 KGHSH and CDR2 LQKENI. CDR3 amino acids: CASSPPTSGENEQFF. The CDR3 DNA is TGTGCCAGCTCCCCCCCGACTAGCGGGGAGAATGAGCAGTTCTTC. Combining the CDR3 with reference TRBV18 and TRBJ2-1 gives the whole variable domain NAGVMQNPRHLVRRRGQEARLRCSPMKGHSHVYWYRQLPEEGLKFMVYLQKENIIDESGMPKERFSAEFPKEGPSILRIQQVVRGDSAAYFCASSPPTSGENEQFFGPGTRLTVL.

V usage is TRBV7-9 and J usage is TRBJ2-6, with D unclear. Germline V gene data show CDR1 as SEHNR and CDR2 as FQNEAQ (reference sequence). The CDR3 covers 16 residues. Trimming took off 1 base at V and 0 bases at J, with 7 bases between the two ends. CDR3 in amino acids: CASSLDWYSGANVLTF. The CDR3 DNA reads TGTGCCAGCAGCTTAGACTGGTACTCTGGGGCCAACGTCCTGACTTTC.

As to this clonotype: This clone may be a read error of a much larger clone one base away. Here the CDR3 DNA reads TGTGCCAGCAGCTCAGGGGACAACTCCTACAATGAGCAGTTCTTC. Translated: CASSSGDNSYNEQFF. The rearrangement uses TRBV7-6 and TRBJ2-1; a possible D gene is TRBD1 (6 bases). Germline V lookup: CDR1 SGHVS, CDR2 FNYEAQ. V dropped 4 bases and J dropped 0 bases, with 10 bases sitting between them. The CDR3 sequence is 15 residues long.

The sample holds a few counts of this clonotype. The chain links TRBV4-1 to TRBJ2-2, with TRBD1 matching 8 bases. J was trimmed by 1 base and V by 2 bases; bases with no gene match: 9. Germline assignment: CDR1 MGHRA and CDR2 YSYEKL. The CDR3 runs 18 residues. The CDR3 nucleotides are TGCGCCAGCAGCCAATGGCCATCCGGACAGGGGAACACCGGGGAGCTGTTTTTT. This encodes CASSQWPSGQGNTGELFF.

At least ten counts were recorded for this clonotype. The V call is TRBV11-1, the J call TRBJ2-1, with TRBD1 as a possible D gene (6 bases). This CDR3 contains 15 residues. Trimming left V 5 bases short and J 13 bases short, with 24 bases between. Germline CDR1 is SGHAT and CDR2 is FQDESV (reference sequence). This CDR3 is CASSPLLAGVWEQFF. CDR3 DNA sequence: TGTGCCAGCAGCCCACTCTTGGCAGGGGTTTGGGAACAGTTCTTC. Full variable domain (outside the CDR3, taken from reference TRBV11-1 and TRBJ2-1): EAEVAQSPRYKITEKSQAVAFWCDPISGHATLYWYRQILGQGPELLVQFQDESVVDDSQLPKDRFSAERLKGVDSTLKIQPAELGDSAMYLCASSPLLAGVWEQFFGPGTRLTVL.

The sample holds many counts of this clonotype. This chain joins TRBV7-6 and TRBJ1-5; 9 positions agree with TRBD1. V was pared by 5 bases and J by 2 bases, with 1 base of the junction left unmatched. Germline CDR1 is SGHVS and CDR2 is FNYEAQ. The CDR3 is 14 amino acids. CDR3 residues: CASSRTGGNQPQHF. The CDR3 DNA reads TGTGCCAGCAGCCGGACAGGGGGCAATCAGCCCCAGCATTTT.

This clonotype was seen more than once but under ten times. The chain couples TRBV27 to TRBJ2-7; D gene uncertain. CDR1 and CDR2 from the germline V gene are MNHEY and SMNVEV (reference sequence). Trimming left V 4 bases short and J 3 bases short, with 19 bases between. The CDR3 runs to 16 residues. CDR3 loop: CASSSTPVRADYEQYF. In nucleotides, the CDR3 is TGTGCCAGCAGTTCAACCCCAGTTCGGGCCGACTACGAGCAGTACTTC.

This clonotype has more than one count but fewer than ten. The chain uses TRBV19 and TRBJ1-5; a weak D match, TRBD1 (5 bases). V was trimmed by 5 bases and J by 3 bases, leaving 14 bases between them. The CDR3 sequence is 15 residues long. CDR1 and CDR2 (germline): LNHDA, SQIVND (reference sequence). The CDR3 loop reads CASSAGRTYNQPQHF. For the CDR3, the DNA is TGTGCCAGTAGTGCAGGCCGGACATACAATCAGCCCCAGCATTTT. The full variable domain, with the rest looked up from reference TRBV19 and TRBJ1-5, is DGGITQSPKYLFRKEGQNVTLSCEQNLNHDAMYWYRQDPGQGLRLIYYSQIVNDFQKGDIAEGYSVSREKKESFPLTVTSAQKNPTAFYLCASSAGRTYNQPQHFGDGTRLSIL.

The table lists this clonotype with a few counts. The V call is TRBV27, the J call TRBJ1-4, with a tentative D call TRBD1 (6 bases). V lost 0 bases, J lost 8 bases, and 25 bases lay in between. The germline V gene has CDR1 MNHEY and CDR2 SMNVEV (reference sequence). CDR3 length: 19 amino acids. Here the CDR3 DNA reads TGTGCCAGCAGTTTATCCGCACGGGGGCCGGCGGAAGGGCGGGAAAAACTGTTTTTT. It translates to CASSLSARGPAEGREKLFF.

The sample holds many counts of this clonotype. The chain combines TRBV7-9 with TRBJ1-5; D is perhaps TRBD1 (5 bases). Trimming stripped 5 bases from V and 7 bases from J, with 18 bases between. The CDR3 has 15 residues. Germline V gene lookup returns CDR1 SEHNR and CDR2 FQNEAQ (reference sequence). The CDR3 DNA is TGTGCCAGCAGCCCCGTTGGGGGGTCACGCCAGCCCCAGCATTTT. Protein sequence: CASSPVGGSRQPQHF.

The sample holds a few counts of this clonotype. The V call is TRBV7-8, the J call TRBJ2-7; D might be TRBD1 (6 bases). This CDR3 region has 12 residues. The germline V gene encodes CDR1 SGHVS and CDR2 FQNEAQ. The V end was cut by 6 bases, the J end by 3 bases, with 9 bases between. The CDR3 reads CASRTGYYEQYF. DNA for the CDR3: TGTGCCAGCAGGACAGGCTACTACGAGCAGTACTTC.

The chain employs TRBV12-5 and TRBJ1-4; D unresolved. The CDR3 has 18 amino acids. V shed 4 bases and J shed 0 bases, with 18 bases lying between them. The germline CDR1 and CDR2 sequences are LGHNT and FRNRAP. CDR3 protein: CASGWSMDGVATNEKLFF. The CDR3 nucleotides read TGTGCTAGTGGTTGGTCGATGGACGGAGTTGCAACTAATGAAAAACTGTTTTTT.

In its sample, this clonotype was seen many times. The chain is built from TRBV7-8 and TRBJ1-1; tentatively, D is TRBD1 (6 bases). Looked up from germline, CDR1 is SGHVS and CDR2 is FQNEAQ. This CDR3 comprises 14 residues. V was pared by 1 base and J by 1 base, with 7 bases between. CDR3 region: CASSLGGQNTEAFF. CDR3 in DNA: TGTGCCAGCAGCTTAGGGGGACAGAACACTGAAGCTTTCTTT.

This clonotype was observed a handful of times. The CDR3 DNA follows: TGCGCCAGCAGTGCAGGAGCCCATCAGCCCCAGCATTTT. This codes for CASSAGAHQPQHF. The rearrangement links TRBV10-2 to TRBJ1-5; D uncertain. V was clipped by 4 bases and J by 5 bases, with 9 bases between them. The CDR3 covers 13 residues. Germline CDR1 and CDR2: WSHSY and SAAADI.

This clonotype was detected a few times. CDR3 protein: CASSLGALYTF. In DNA, the CDR3 is TGTGCCAGCAGTTTAGGCGCTCTCTACACCTTC. The J gene is TRBJ1-2, the V gene TRBV28, with D unclear. Germline CDR1 is MDHEN and CDR2 is SYDVKM. CDR3 size: 11 residues. Trimming cost V 2 bases and J 10 bases, with 8 bases left between them.

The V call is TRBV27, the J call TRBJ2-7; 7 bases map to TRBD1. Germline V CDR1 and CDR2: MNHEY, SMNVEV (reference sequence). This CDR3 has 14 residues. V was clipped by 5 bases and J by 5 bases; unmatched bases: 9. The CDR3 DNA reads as TGTGCCAGCAGTCAAGGGACAGTCGTCCACGAGCAGTACTTC. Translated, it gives CASSQGTVVHEQYF.

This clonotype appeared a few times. DNA for the CDR3: TGTGCCAGCAGCTTAGCGGCTAGCGGGGTGCAAGAGACCCAGTACTTC. Translated: CASSLAASGVQETQYF. This sequence joins TRBV7-9 and TRBJ2-5, with 9 positions matching TRBD2. J was trimmed by 2 bases and V by 0 bases; bases with no gene match: 4. The CDR3 spans 16 residues. Germline assignment: CDR1 SEHNR and CDR2 FQNEAQ (reference sequence).

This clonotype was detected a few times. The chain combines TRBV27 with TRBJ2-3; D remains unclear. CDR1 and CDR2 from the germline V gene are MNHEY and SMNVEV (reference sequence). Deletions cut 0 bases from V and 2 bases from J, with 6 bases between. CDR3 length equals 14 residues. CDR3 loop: CASSLSDITDTQYF. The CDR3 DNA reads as TGTGCCAGCAGTTTATCTGACATCACAGATACGCAGTATTTT.

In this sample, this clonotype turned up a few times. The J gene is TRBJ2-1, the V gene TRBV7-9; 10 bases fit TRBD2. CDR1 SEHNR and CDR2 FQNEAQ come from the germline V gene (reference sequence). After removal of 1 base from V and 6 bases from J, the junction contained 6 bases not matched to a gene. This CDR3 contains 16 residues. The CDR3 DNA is TGTGCCAGCAGCTTAGTAGGGACTAGCGTACTCAATGAGCAGTTCTTC. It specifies CASSLVGTSVLNEQFF.

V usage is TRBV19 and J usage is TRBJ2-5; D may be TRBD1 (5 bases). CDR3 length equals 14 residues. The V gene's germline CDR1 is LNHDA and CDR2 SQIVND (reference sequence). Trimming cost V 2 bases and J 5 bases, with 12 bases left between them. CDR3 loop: CASSIRGLGETQYF. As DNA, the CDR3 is TGTGCCAGTAGTATAAGGGGTTTAGGGGAGACCCAGTACTTC.

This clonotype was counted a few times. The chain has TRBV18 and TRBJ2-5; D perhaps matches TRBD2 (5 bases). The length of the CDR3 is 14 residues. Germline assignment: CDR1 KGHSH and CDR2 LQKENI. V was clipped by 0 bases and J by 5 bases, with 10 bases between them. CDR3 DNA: TGTGCCAGCTCACCACCGGAGGATGTGGAGACCCAGTACTTC. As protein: CASSPPEDVETQYF.